This T cell receptor (beta chain) was identified during a study of beta chain features in type 1 diabetes. Study-level points and caveats: TCRB CDR3s were moderately but significantly shorter in Type 1 diabetes patients in all four CD4+ subsets.

This clone has just a few counts. Its antigen is unknown. Expressed TCRB transcripts were sequenced after all isolated RNA was converted to cDNA. Clones were sequenced by immunoSEQ multiplex PCR, and TCRdb holds only the in-frame ones, with some missing. Counted here are hundreds of thousands of clones, approximately 15% occurring once; the ten biggest clones make up 0.015% to 0.017%. Germline loops: CDR1 LNHDA, CDR2 SQIVND (reference sequence). The CDR3 runs 16 residues. V lost 3 bases, J lost 6 bases, and 12 bases stayed unmatched. The receptor was isolated from a man aged 18-30 years with type 1 diabetes. The sequenced sample consisted of naive CD4+ T cells from blood. The chain combines TRBV19 with TRBJ2-3, with 7 bases identical to TRBD1. For the CDR3, the DNA is TGTGCCAGTAGTATCCAGAGACAGGGCTCGGCGGATACGCAGTATTTT. It translates to CASSIQRQGSADTQYF.